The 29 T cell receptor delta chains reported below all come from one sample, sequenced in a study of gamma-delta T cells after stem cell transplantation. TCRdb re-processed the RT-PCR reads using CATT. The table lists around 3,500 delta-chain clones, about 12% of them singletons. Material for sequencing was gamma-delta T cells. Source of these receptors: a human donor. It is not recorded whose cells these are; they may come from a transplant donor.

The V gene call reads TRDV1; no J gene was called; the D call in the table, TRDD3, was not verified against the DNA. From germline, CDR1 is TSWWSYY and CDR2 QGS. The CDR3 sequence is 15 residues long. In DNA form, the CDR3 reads TGTGCTCTTGGGGAACTAGGATCATTTGAGGATACGCAGTATTTT. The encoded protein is CALGELGSFEDTQYF.

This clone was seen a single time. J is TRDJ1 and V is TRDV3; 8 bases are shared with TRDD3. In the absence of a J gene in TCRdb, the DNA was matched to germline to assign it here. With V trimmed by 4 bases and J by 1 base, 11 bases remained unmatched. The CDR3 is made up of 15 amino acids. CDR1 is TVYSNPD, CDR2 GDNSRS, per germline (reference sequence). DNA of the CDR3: TGTGCCTGTACCACCTGGGATACGGTCACCGATAAACTCATCTTT. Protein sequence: CACTTWDTVTDKLIF.

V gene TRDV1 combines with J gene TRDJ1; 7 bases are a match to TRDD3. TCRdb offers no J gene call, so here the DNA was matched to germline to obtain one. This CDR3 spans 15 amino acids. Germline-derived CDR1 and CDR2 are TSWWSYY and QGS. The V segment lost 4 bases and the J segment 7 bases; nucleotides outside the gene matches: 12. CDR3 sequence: CALGGRRGGMCKLIF. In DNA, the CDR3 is TGTGCTCTTGGGGGCCGGCGGGGGGGGATGTGTAAACTCATCTTT.

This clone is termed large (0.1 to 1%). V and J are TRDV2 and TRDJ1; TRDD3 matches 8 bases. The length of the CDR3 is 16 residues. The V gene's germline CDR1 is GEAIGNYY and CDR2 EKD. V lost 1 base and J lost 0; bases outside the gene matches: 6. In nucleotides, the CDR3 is TGTGCCTGTGACACGCGCGGGATACGGGACACCGATAAACTCATCTTT. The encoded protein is CACDTRGIRDTDKLIF.

CDR3 region: CACDYWGSSWDTRQMFF. The CDR3 nucleotides read TGTGCCTGTGACTACTGGGGGAGCTCCTGGGACACCCGACAGATGTTTTTC. The chain links TRDV2 to TRDJ3, with 9 bases fitting TRDD3. The CDR3 has 17 residues. The V segment lost 3 bases and the J segment 0 bases; nucleotides outside the gene matches: 2. In germline, CDR1 is GEAIGNYY, CDR2 EKD.

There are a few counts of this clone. The chain's CDR3 is CAASGIGGTGGYGLTAQLFF. In nucleotides, the CDR3 is TGTGCAGCAAGCGGCATAGGAGGGACTGGGGGATACGGGTTGACAGCACAACTCTTCTTT. The chain is built from TRAV29/DV5 and TRDJ2; TRDD3 matches at 13 bases. With 0 bases clipped from V and 2 bases from J, the junction kept 13 bases outside the gene matches. There are 20 residues in the CDR3. Germline assignment: CDR1 NSMFDY and CDR2 ISSIKDK.

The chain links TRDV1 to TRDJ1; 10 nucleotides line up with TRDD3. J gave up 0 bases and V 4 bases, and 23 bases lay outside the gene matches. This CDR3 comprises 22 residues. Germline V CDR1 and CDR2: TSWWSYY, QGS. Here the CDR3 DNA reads TGTGCTCTTGGGGGACCATACCTAGCTGGGGGATATCGGGGCAAGTACACCGATAAACTCATCTTT. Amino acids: CALGGPYLAGGYRGKYTDKLIF.

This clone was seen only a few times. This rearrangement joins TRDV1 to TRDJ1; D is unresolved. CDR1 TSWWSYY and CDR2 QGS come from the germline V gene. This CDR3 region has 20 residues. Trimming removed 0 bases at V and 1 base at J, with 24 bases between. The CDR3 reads CALGELASFPKIRATDKLIF. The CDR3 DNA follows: TGTGCTCTTGGGGAACTGGCCTCGTTTCCGAAGATAAGGGCCACCGATAAACTCATCTTT.

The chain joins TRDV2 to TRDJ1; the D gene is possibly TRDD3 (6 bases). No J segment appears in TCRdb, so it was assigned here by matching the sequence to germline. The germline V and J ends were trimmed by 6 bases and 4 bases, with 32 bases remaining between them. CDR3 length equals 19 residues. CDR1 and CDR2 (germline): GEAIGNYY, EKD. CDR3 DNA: TGTGCCTGTTCATCATTCCCCCCGATACGCCTGGGGACTTGCGATAAACTCATCTTT. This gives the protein CACSSFPPIRLGTCDKLIF.

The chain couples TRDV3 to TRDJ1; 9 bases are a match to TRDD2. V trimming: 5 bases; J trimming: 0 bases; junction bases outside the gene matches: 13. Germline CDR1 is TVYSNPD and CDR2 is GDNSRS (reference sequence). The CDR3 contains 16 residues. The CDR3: CAPSPSYGLYTDKLIF. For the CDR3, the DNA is TGTGCCCCGTCGCCTTCCTACGGGCTTTACACCGATAAACTCATCTTT.

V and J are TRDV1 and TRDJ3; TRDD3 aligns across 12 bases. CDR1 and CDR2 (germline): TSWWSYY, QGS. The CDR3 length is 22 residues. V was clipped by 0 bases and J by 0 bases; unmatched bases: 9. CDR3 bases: TGTGCTCTTGGGGAACTGTCCCCGTACTGGGGGATACCCTCCTGGGACACCCGACAGATGTTTTTC. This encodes CALGELSPYWGIPSWDTRQMFF.

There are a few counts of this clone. As DNA, the CDR3 is TGTGCTCTTGGGGAAAGATTTCTCTCAAGGATCGGGCCCACATACACCGATAAACTCATCTTT. Protein: CALGERFLSRIGPTYTDKLIF. The chain recombines TRDV1 with TRDJ1; unclear D gene. Trimming cost V 2 bases and J 0 bases, with 28 bases left between them. The CDR3 is 21 amino acids. Germline lookup yields CDR1 TSWWSYY and CDR2 QGS.

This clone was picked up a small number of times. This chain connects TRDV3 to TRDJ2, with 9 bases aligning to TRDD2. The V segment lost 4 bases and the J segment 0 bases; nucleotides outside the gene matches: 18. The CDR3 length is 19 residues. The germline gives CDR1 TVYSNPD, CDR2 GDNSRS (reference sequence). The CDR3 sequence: CASSPSYEGYQALTAQLFF. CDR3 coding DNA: TGTGCCTCATCGCCTTCCTACGAGGGATACCAAGCTTTGACAGCACAACTCTTCTTT. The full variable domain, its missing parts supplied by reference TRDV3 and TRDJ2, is CDKVTQSSPDQTVASGSEVVLLCTYDTVYSNPDLFWYRIRPDYSFQFVFYGDNSRSEGADFTQGRFSVKHILTQKAFHLVISPVRTEDSATYYCASSPSYEGYQALTAQLFFGKGTQLIVEP.

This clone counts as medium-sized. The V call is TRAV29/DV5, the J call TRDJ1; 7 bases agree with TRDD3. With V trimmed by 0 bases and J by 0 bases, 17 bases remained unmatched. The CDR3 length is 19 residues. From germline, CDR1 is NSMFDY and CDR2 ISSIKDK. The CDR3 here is CAASASYNAGGFHTDKLIF. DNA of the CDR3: TGTGCAGCAAGCGCGAGTTATAACGCCGGGGGATTCCACACCGATAAACTCATCTTT.

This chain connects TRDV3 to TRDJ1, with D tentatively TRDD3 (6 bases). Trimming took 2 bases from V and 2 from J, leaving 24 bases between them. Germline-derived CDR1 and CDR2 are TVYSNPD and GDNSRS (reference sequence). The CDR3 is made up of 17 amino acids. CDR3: CAFPLRVRGRDTDKLIF. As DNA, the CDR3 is TGTGCCTTTCCTCTAAGGGTACGGGGGAGGGATACCGATAAACTCATCTTT.

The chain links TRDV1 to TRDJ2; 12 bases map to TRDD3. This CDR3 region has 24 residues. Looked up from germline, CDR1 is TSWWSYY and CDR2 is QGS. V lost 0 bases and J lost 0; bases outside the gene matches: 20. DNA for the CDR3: TGTGCTCTTGGGGAACTTCGGTTTCCTACCTTGTACTGGGGGATACCTTCTTTGACAGCACAACTCTTCTTT. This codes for CALGELRFPTLYWGIPSLTAQLFF.

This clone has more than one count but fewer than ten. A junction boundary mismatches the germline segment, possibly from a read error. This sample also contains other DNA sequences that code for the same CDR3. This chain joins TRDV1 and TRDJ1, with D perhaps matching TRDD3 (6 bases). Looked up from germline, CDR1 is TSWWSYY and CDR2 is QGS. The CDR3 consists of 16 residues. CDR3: CALGERRGSFSDKLIF. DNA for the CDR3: TGTGCTCTTGGGGAACGACGGGGATCGTTCTCCGATAAACTTATCTTT.

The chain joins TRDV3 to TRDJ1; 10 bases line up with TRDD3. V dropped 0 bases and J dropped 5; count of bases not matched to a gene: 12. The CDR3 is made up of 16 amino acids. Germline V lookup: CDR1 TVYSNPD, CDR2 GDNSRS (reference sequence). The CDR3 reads CAFSPWGINPVDKLIF. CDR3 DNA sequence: TGTGCCTTTAGTCCCTGGGGGATAAATCCCGTTGATAAACTCATCTTT.

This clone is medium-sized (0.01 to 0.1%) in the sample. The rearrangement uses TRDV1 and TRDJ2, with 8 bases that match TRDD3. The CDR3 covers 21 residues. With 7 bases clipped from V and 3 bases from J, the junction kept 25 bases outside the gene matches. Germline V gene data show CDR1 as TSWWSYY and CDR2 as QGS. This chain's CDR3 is CALELPTQGLLGGILTAQLFF. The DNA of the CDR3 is TGTGCTCTTGAATTGCCTACCCAAGGGCTACTGGGGGGTATACTGACAGCACAACTCTTCTTT.

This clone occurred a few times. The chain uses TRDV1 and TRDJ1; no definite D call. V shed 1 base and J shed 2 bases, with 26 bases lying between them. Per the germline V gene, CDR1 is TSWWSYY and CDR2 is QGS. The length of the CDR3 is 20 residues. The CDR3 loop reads CALGEPASSPGPLRTDKLIF. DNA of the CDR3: TGTGCTCTTGGGGAACCGGCCTCGTCCCCGGGTCCCCTTAGGACCGATAAACTCATCTTT.

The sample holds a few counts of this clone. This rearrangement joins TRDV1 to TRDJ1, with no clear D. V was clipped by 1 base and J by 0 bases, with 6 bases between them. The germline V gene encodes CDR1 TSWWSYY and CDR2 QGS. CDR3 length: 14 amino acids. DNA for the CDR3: TGTGCTCTTGGGGAACCCGGGTACACCGATAAACTCATCTTT. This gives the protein CALGEPGYTDKLIF.

CDR3 sequence: CALGEGPKGIRYNTDKLIF. Written as DNA, the CDR3 is TGTGCTCTTGGGGAAGGCCCTAAAGGGATACGCTATAACACCGATAAACTCATCTTT. This chain uses TRDV1 with TRDJ1, with TRDD3 matching over 8 bases. Germline matching of the DNA provided the J gene here, since TCRdb leaves it blank. The germline V gene encodes CDR1 TSWWSYY and CDR2 QGS. After removal of 2 bases from V and 0 bases from J, the junction contained 14 bases not matched to a gene. The CDR3 contains 19 residues.

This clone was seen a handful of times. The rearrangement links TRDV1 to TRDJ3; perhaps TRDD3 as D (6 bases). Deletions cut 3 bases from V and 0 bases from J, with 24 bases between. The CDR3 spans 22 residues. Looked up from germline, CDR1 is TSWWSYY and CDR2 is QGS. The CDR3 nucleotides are TGTGCTCTTGGGGAGAGCACATGGGGGTATGCCACGGTCTCCTGGGACACCCGACAGATGTTTTTC. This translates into CALGESTWGYATVSWDTRQMFF.

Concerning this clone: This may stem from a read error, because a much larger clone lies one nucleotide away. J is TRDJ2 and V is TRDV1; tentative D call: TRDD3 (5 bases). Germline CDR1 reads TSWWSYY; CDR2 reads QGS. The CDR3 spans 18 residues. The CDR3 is CALEERASFFRGPPRLFF. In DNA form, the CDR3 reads TGTGCTCTTGAGGAACGCGCGTCGTTTTTCAGGGGGCCCCCAAGGCTCTTCTTT.

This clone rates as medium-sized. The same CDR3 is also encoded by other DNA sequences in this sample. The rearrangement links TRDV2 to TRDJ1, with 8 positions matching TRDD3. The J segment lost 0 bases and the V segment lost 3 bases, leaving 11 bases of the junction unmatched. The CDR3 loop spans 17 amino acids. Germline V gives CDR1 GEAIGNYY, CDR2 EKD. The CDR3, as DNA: TGTGCCTGTGACGGGGTACTGGGGGGACCGTACACCGATAAACTCATCTTT. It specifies CACDGVLGGPYTDKLIF.

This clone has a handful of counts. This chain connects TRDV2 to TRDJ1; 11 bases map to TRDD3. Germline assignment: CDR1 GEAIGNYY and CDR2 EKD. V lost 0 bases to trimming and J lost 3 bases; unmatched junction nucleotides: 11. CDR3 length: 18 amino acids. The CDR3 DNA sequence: TGTGCCTGTGACACCGTGAATGGGGGATACGCGAGTGCCGATAAACTCATCTTT. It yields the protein CACDTVNGGYASADKLIF.

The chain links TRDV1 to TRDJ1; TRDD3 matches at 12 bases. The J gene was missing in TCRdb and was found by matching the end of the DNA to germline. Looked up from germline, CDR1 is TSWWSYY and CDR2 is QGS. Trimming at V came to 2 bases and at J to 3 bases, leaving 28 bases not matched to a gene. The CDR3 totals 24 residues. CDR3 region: CALGEIGILPSLYWGIQKADKLIF. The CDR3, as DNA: TGTGCTCTTGGGGAAATCGGAATCCTACCTTCCTTGTACTGGGGGATACAAAAGGCCGATAAACTCATCTTT.

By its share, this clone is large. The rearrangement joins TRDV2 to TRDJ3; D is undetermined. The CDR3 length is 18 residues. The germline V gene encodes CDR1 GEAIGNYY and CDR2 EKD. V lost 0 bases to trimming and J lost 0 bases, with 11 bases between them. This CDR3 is CACDTSREISWDTRQMFF. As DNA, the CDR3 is TGTGCCTGTGACACCAGCCGGGAGATCTCCTGGGACACCCGACAGATGTTTTTC.

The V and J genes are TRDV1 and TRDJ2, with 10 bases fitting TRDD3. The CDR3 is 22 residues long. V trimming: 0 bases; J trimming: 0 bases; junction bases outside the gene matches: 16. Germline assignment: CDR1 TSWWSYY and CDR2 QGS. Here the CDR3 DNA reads TGTGCTCTTGGGGAACTCTACGGTGGTACTGGGGGATCCCACCCTTTGACAGCACAACTCTTCTTT. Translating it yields CALGELYGGTGGSHPLTAQLFF.